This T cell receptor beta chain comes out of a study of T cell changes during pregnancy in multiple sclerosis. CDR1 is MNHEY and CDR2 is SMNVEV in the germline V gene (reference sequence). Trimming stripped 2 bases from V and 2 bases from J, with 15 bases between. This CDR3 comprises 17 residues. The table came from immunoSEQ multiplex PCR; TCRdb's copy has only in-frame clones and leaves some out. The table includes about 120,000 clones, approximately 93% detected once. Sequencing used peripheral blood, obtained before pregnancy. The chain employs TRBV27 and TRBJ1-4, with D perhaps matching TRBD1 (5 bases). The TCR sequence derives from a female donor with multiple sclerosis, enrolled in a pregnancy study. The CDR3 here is CASSLRAGIMTNEKLFF. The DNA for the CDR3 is TGTGCCAGCAGTTTACGGGCAGGGATCATGACTAATGAAAAACTGTTTTTT.